One sample yielded the 21 T cell receptor beta chains listed below, sequenced in a study of blood T cell repertoires in COVID-19. Sequencing was performed with immunoSEQ multiplex PCR; in TCRdb, only in-frame clones are kept and a portion is missing. The sample has 120,000 to 150,000 clones, more than 65% seen once. Input material: peripheral blood. These receptor sequences come from a man of 80 years or more with acute or convalescent COVID-19.

The rearrangement joins TRBV5-1 to TRBJ1-5; TRBD1 agrees at 8 bases. There are 13 residues in the CDR3. Germline V gives CDR1 SGHRS, CDR2 YFSETQ. J gave up 7 bases and V 4 bases, and 4 bases lay outside the gene matches. CDR3 coding DNA: TGCGCCAGCAGCGGAGGACAGGGACAGCCCCAGCATTTT. This codes for CASSGGQGQPQHF.

The sample holds a few counts of this clone. The chain combines TRBV7-2 with TRBJ2-5; unclear D gene. From germline, CDR1 is SGHTA and CDR2 FQGNSA. The CDR3 contains 13 residues. Trimming took 2 bases from V and 5 from J, leaving 9 bases between them. Here the CDR3 reads CASSLYHGETQYF. In DNA, the CDR3 is TGTGCCAGCAGCTTATATCACGGGGAGACCCAGTACTTC.

The J gene is TRBJ1-1, the V gene TRBV29-1; 7 bases align to TRBD1. J was trimmed by 1 base and V by 6 bases; bases with no gene match: 8. Germline CDR1 and CDR2: SQVTM and ANQGSEA. This CDR3 has 14 amino acids. CDR3 sequence: CSVKEGAANTEAFF. The CDR3 region has the DNA TGCAGCGTCAAAGAGGGGGCAGCGAACACTGAAGCTTTCTTT.

This chain connects TRBV19 to TRBJ1-1; the D gene is possibly TRBD1 (6 bases). V was clipped by 11 bases and J by 5 bases, with 18 bases between them. Germline V CDR1 and CDR2: LNHDA, SQIVND (reference sequence). The CDR3 runs to 13 residues. DNA of the CDR3: TGTGCCTCCTGTAGAGGGGGATTTACTGAAGCTTTCTTT. Encoded protein: CASCRGGFTEAFF. The full variable domain, rest sourced from reference TRBV19 and TRBJ1-1, is DGGITQSPKYLFRKEGQNVTLSCEQNLNHDAMYWYRQDPGQGLRLIYYSQIVNDFQKGDIAEGYSVSREKKESFPLTVTSAQKNPTAFYLCASCRGGFTEAFFGQGTRLTVV.

V is TRBV3-1 (or the pseudogene TRBV3-2) and J is TRBJ1-5; D possibly corresponds to TRBD1 (5 bases). The CDR3 consists of 12 residues. The germline V gene encodes CDR1 LGHDT and CDR2 YNNKEL (reference sequence). Trimming took 0 bases from V and 9 from J, leaving 6 bases between them. Here the CDR3 DNA reads TGTGCCAGCAGCCAAGAGGGGGGGCCCCAGCATTTT. This gives the protein CASSQEGGPQHF.

The V and J genes are TRBV28 and TRBJ1-2; TRBD1 matches at 8 bases. The CDR3 runs 14 residues. J lost 3 bases, V lost 2 bases, and 2 bases had no gene match. Germline V gene sequence: CDR1 MDHEN, CDR2 SYDVKM. The CDR3 DNA follows: TGTGCCAGCAGTTTAAGGACAGGGCACTATGGCTACACCTTC. It encodes CASSLRTGHYGYTF.

This clone appeared a few times. The chain combines TRBV24-1 with TRBJ2-3; 12 nucleotides agree with TRBD2. V was clipped by 10 bases and J by 8 bases; unmatched bases: 9. The CDR3 runs 14 residues. From germline, CDR1 is KGHDR and CDR2 SFDVKD. The CDR3 reads CATALTSGSGTQYF. CDR3 coding DNA: TGTGCCACAGCCCTGACTAGCGGGAGTGGTACGCAGTATTTT.

As to this clone: Within the sample, other DNA sequences also encode this same CDR3. The CDR3, as DNA: TGTGCCAGCAGTTTACAGGGGAACTATGGCTACACCTTC. It encodes CASSLQGNYGYTF. The V call is TRBV6-6, the J call TRBJ1-2, with 7 bases fitting TRBD1. The germline V gene encodes CDR1 MNHNY and CDR2 SVGAGI (reference sequence). The CDR3 extends over 13 amino acids. The V gene end was trimmed by 4 bases and the J gene end by 2 bases; junction bases not matched to a gene: 1.

This clone is a singleton in its sample. This chain joins TRBV12-3 or TRBV12-4 and TRBJ2-1, with D possibly being TRBD2 (7 bases). The length of the CDR3 is 12 residues. V was trimmed by 8 bases and J by 4 bases, leaving 9 bases between them. CDR3 bases: TGTGCCAGCGGGGGGGCTTACAATGAGCAGTTCTTC. It is translated as CASGGAYNEQFF.

The genes are TRBV15 and TRBJ1-3; D is ambiguous. The CDR3 is 16 amino acids. V was pared by 0 bases and J by 7 bases, with 16 bases between. Germline V CDR1 and CDR2: LNHNV, YYDKDF (reference sequence). CDR3 residues: CATSRDRRVSPNTIYF. The CDR3 DNA reads TGTGCCACCAGCAGAGATAGGAGGGTTTCCCCGAACACCATATATTTT.

In regard to this clone: The sample carries other DNA sequences with the same CDR3. V and J are TRBV7-2 and TRBJ1-1; D is unclear. Trimming stripped 2 bases from V and 0 bases from J, with 7 bases between. CDR3 length equals 14 residues. Germline V gives CDR1 SGHTA, CDR2 FQGNSA. The CDR3 nucleotides read TGTGCCAGCAGCTTACAACGGGTGAACACTGAAGCTTTCTTT. Translation: CASSLQRVNTEAFF. The complete variable domain, with remaining parts taken from reference TRBV7-2 and TRBJ1-1, reads GAGVSQSPSNKVTEKGKDVELRCDPISGHTALYWYRQSLGQGLEFLIYFQGNSAPDKSGLPSDRFSAERTGGSVSTLTIQRTQQEDSAVYLCASSLQRVNTEAFFGQGTRLTVV.

The chain joins TRBV6-6 to TRBJ1-3, with D uncertain. The CDR3 sequence is 17 residues long. V shed 5 bases and J shed 1 base, with 18 bases lying between them. Germline V gives CDR1 MNHNY, CDR2 SVGAGI (reference sequence). CDR3 loop: CASSRKGLGRSGNTIYF. The CDR3 DNA follows: TGTGCCAGCAGTCGGAAGGGTTTAGGGAGATCTGGAAACACCATATATTTT.

J is TRBJ2-1 and V is TRBV6-6, with TRBD2 identical over 8 bases. The germline V gene has CDR1 MNHNY and CDR2 SVGAGI (reference sequence). CDR3 length: 16 amino acids. With 5 bases clipped from V and 2 bases from J, the junction kept 8 bases outside the gene matches. CDR3 sequence: CASSGVRGGPYNEQFF. Written as DNA, the CDR3 is TGTGCCAGCAGTGGGGTCCGGGGGGGCCCCTACAATGAGCAGTTCTTC.

The chain employs TRBV3-1 (or the pseudogene TRBV3-2) and TRBJ2-4; 10 bases align to TRBD1. Trimming cost V 4 bases and J 12 bases; bases outside gene matches: 3. This CDR3 spans 12 amino acids. CDR1 is LGHDT, CDR2 YNNKEL, per germline (reference sequence). CDR3 bases: TGTGCCAGCAGCCGAGGGACAGGGGATCAGTACTTC. This codes for CASSRGTGDQYF.

The chain has TRBV24-1 and TRBJ2-1; D is perhaps TRBD1 (6 bases). V was trimmed by 4 bases and J by 3 bases, leaving 15 bases between them. Germline CDR1 is KGHDR and CDR2 is SFDVKD. The length of the CDR3 is 16 residues. The CDR3 reads CATSDPGTHDYNEQFF. The DNA for the CDR3 is TGTGCCACCAGTGACCCCGGGACACACGACTACAATGAGCAGTTCTTC.

This chain uses TRBV6-2 or TRBV6-3 with TRBJ2-7, with 15 bases identical to TRBD2. In germline, CDR1 is MNHEY, CDR2 SVGEGT. This CDR3 spans 17 amino acids. After removal of 4 bases from V and 4 bases from J, the junction contained 8 bases not matched to a gene. The chain's CDR3 is CASSSQGLAGGKYEQYF. CDR3 bases: TGTGCCAGCAGTTCCCAAGGACTAGCGGGGGGGAAGTACGAGCAGTACTTC.

V is TRBV7-3 and J is TRBJ1-2, with 12 bases matching TRBD1. CDR3 length: 16 amino acids. V trimming: 5 bases; J trimming: 4 bases; junction bases outside the gene matches: 8. Germline CDR1 reads SGHTA; CDR2 reads FQGTGA. In DNA form, the CDR3 reads TGTGCCAGCAGCCCCCCGGGACAGGGGGCCGTCTATGGCTACACCTTC. Amino acid sequence: CASSPPGQGAVYGYTF.

The genes are TRBV3-1 (or the pseudogene TRBV3-2) and TRBJ1-5; no definite D call. The germline V gene has CDR1 LGHDT and CDR2 YNNKEL (reference sequence). Trimming removed 0 bases at V and 0 bases at J, with 9 bases between. The CDR3 has 16 amino acids. The CDR3 DNA is TGTGCCAGCAGCCAAGATCCCAGTTATAGCAATCAGCCCCAGCATTTT. Residues: CASSQDPSYSNQPQHF.

In its sample, this clone was seen a few times. The chain joins TRBV7-9 to TRBJ2-2, with a possible D match to TRBD2 (5 bases). There are 17 residues in the CDR3. Germline V gives CDR1 SEHNR, CDR2 FQNEAQ (reference sequence). V lost 5 bases to trimming and J lost 6 bases, with 22 bases between them. The CDR3 DNA reads TGTGCCAGCAGCCCCCCTCCCGGACTGGGAGCCGCCGGGGAGCTGTTTTTT. As protein: CASSPPPGLGAAGELFF.

This chain uses TRBV7-2 with TRBJ2-7, with D perhaps matching TRBD1 (6 bases). CDR3 length equals 15 residues. Germline CDR1 and CDR2: SGHTA and FQGNSA. With 2 bases removed from V and 6 bases from J, the gap between germline ends came to 17 bases. The CDR3 protein is CASSLFVETGGEQYF. Written as DNA, the CDR3 is TGTGCCAGCAGCTTATTTGTAGAGACAGGCGGCGAGCAGTACTTC. Supplemented by reference TRBV7-2 and TRBJ2-7, the full variable domain reads GAGVSQSPSNKVTEKGKDVELRCDPISGHTALYWYRQSLGQGLEFLIYFQGNSAPDKSGLPSDRFSAERTGGSVSTLTIQRTQQEDSAVYLCASSLFVETGGEQYFGPGTRLTVT.

This clone was seen a few times. The CDR3 spells CASSQETRGYTF. CDR3 nucleotide sequence: TGTGCCAGCAGCCAAGAAACTCGAGGCTACACCTTC. The chain uses TRBV3-1 (or the pseudogene TRBV3-2) and TRBJ1-2; no definite D call. The CDR3 is made up of 12 amino acids. In germline, CDR1 is LGHDT, CDR2 YNNKEL (reference sequence). V was cut by 0 bases and J by 8 bases, with 7 bases left in between.